This T cell receptor beta chain is drawn from a study of CD8+CD57+ T cells in acquired aplastic anemia (dated by TCRdb to 2016 to 2018). Study-level background: Extracted DNA from sorted CD4+ and CD8+ cells averaged around 3.2 ug, ranging from roughly 0.17 to 30 ug. A CD8+CD57+ expansion meant a frequency higher than the mean frequency seen in healthy subjects.

Profiling of TCR beta VDJ combinations and CDR3 sequences used genomic DNA as the template. An Illumina HiSeq 2000 was the platform used for TCR repertoire sequencing. The original methods were these. TRBV/TRBJ rearrangement plots, CDR3 size and DJ length profiles, and Simpson's diversity index were used to evaluate the repertoires. The most abundant DNA sequence in the deep sequencing data was defined as the immunodominant clone. CDR3 amino acid sequences were checked for sharing between subjects and were compared against published repertoires and the VDJdb database. The public sequencing data were trimmed at Q25 with fastp and processed into clonotypes with MiXCR by TCRdb, which kept only in-frame beta chains. Entries that share a CDR3 protein sequence are merged under the most common genes and DNA. The V and J calls here are based on TCRdb, not the publication. The sample includes under 200,000 distinct CDR3 sequences, with around 48% observed a single time. The top ten hold approximately 2.9% of the sample.

The germline V gene (reference sequence) specifies SEHNR as CDR1 and FQNEAQ as CDR2. The trim is 8 bases for V and 5 bases for J, with a gap of 7 bases between the germline ends. The CDR3 starts with the cysteine, ends with the phenylalanine, and has 11 residues. The entry retains the CDR3 DNA only, 33 bases that are in frame from base 1. Flow cytometry had shown CD8+CD57+ cell expansion in the patients selected for sequencing. Severe acquired aplastic anemia was diagnosed in all patients according to International Study of Aplastic Anemia and Agranulocytosis and Camitta criteria. At the time blood was sampled, none of the patients had received any therapy. The study deep-sequenced TCR repertoires of sorted CD4+ and CD8+ blood T cells from severe aplastic anemia patients and healthy subjects. Patients were enrolled in the USA under clinicaltrials.gov protocols 00001620, 01623167, 00001397, 00071045, 00081523 and 00961064. Ficoll-Paque density gradient centrifugation was used to isolate peripheral blood mononuclear cells. Before DNA extraction, CD4+ and CD8+ T cells were sorted by FACS or by magnetic beads.

This clonotype was observed at least ten times. Its antigen is unknown. No base qualities exist here, and no much larger clone lies one base off it. Results and caveats for the whole study, not just this receptor: Between patients and healthy controls, no significant difference in CD8+ Simpson's diversity was found (P=0.060). Roughly 30 CD8+ CDR3 sequences were found to be shared between patients and controls, but these sequences appeared to be highly expressed in patients and within the immunodominant clones of the patients.

This chain joins TRBV7-9 to TRBJ2-1; the D segment cannot be called with confidence. The sequenced material came from sorted CD4+, CD8+, or CD8+CD57+ T cells (not recorded which) from PBMCs. The sequence came from a human donor with aplastic anemia. The DNA sequence is given as TGTGCCAGCGACTTCAACAATGAGCAGTTCTTC. Its translation reads: CASDFNNEQFF.